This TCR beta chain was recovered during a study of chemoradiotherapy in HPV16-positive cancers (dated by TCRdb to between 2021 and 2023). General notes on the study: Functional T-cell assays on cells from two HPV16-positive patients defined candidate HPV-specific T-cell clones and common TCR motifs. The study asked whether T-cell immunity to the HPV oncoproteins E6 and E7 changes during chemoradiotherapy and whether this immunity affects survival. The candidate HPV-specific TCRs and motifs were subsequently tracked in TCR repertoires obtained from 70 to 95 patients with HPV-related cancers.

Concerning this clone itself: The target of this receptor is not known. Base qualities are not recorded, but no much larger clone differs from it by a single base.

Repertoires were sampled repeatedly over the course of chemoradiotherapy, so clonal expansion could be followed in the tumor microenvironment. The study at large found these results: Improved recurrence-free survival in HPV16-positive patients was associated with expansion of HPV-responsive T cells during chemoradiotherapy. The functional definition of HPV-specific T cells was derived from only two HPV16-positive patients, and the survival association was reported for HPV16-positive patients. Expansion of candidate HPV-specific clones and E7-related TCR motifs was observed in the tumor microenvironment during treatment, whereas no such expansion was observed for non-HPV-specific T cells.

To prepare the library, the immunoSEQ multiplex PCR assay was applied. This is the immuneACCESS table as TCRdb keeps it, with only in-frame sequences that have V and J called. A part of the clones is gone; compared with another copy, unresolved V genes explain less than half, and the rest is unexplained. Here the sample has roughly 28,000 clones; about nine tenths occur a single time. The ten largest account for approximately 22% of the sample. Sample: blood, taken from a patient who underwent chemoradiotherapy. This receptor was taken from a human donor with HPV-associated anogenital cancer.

In nucleotide form, the sequence is TGTGCCAGCAGCTATTGGACTAGCTCGGCCTACGAGCAGTACTTC. Its protein is CASSYWTSSAYEQYF. The rearrangement joined TRBV5-4 to TRBJ2-7, with 8 central nucleotides matching TRBD2. V is pruned by 3 bases and J by 2 bases, leaving 7 bases of the junction without a gene match. The CDR3 contains 15 residues, cysteine and phenylalanine counted. This entry keeps only the CDR3 DNA: 45 bases, framed from base 1. CDR1 and CDR2, per the germline V gene (reference sequence), are SGHNT and YYREEE.